A single T cell receptor (beta chain) is shown here with its context. Its antigen is not known. Between the trimmed V and J ends, which lost 4 bases and 4 bases, there was a span of 13 bases. Looked up from germline, CDR1 is SNHLY and CDR2 is FYNNEI. This CDR3 is 14 amino acids long. The sample is drawn from a study of shared clonotypes between healthy human individuals. Notes on the study in general: Even with large depth, rarefaction showed that sorted-subset sequencing was incomplete. In having few donors, the study represented limited genetic and exposure-history diversity. Among donors, clonotype sharing was expected to be affected by sequencing depth.

Naive-designated CD8 cells lacked CD45RO, were positively enriched for CCR7, and omitted terminally differentiated effector memory CD45RA+ cells. Only in-frame clones appear in the TCRdb table, and some are missing; sequencing was by immunoSEQ multiplex PCR. The sample lists some 2.1 million clones, 85% to 95% occurring once. The chain couples TRBV2 to TRBJ1-2, with D maybe TRBD1 (5 bases). This TCR came from a man younger than 30 in good health. Sequencing was carried out using naive CD8+ T cells sorted from blood. CDR3 in DNA: TGTGCCAGCAGTGTTTCGGTAGGGGTCTATGGCTACACCTTC. Its translation: CASSVSVGVYGYTF.